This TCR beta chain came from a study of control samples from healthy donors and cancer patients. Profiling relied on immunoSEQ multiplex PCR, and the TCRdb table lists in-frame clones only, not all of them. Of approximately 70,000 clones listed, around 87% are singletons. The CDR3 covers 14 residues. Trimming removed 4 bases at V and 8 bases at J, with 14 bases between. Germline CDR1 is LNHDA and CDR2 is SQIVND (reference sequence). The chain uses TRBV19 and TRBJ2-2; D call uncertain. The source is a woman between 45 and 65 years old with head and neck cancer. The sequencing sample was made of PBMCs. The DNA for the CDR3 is TGTGCCAGTAGTACGACCCAATTTGGTGGGGAGCTGTTTTTT. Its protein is CASSTTQFGGELFF.